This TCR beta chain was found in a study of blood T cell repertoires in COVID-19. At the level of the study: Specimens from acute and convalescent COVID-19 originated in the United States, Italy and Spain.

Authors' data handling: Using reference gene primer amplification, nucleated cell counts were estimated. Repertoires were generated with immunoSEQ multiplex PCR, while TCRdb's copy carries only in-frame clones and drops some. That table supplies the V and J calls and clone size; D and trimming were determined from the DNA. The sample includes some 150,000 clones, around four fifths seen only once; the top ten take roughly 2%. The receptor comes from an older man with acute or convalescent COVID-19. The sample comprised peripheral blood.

Here the CDR3 reads CASSNTITGELFF. The DNA for the CDR3 is TGTGCCAGTAGCAACACAATCACCGGGGAGCTGTTTTTT. V usage is TRBV19 and J usage is TRBJ2-2; the D is unclear. The CDR3 sequence is 13 residues long. Trimming shortened V by 6 bases and J by 4 bases, and 9 bases separated the two germline ends. The V gene's germline CDR1 is LNHDA and CDR2 SQIVND (reference sequence).